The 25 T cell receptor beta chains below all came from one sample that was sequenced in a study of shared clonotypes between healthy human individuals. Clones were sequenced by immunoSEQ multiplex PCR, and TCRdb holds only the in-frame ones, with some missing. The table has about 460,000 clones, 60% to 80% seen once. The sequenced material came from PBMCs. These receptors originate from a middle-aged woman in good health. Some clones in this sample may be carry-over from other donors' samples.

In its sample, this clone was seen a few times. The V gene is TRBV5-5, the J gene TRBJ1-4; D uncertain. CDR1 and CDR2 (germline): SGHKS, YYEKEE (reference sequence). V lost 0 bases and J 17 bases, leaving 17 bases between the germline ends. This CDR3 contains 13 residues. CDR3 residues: CASSLAGTEKRFF. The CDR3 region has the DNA TGTGCCAGCAGCTTGGCCGGAACAGAGAAGAGATTTTTT.

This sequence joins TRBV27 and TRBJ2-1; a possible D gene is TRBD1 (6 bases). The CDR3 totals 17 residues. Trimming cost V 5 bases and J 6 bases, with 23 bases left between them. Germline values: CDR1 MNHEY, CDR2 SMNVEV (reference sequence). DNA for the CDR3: TGTGCCAGCAGTACTCAACAGGGATCCGGGTTCGCCAATGAGCAGTTCTTC. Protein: CASSTQQGSGFANEQFF.

This CDR3 reads CAISDDFTYNEQFF. DNA of the CDR3: TGTGCCATCAGTGACGACTTCACCTACAATGAGCAGTTCTTC. The chain couples TRBV10-3 to TRBJ2-1, with no clear D. The CDR3 totals 14 residues. Trimming removed 3 bases at V and 2 bases at J, with 8 bases between. Germline loops: CDR1 ENHRY, CDR2 SYGVKD.

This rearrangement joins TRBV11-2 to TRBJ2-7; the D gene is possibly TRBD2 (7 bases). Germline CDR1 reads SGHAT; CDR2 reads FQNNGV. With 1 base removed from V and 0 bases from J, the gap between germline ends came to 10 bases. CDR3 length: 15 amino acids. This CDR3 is CASSLAGGVSYEQYF. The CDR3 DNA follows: TGTGCCAGCAGCTTAGCGGGGGGCGTCTCCTACGAGCAGTACTTC.

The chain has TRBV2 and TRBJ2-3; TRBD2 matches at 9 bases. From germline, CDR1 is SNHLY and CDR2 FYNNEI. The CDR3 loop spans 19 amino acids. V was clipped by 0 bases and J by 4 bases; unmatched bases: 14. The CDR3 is CASSEAPAGREGNADTQYF. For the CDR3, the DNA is TGTGCCAGCAGTGAAGCGCCCGCGGGGCGGGAGGGGAACGCAGATACGCAGTATTTT.

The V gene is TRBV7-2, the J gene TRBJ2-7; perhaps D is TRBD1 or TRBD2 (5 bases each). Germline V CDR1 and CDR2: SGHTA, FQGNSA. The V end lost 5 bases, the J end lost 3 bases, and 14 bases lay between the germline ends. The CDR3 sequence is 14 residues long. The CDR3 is CASSPGRDGYEQYF. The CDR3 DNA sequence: TGTGCCAGCAGCCCGGGTCGGGACGGCTACGAGCAGTACTTC. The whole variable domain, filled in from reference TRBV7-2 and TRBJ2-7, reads GAGVSQSPSNKVTEKGKDVELRCDPISGHTALYWYRQSLGQGLEFLIYFQGNSAPDKSGLPSDRFSAERTGGSVSTLTIQRTQQEDSAVYLCASSPGRDGYEQYFGPGTRLTVT.

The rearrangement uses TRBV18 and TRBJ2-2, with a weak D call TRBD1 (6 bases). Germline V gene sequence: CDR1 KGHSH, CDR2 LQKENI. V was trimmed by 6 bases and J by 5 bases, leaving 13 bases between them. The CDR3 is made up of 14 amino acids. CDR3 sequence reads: CASSYGTTTGELFF. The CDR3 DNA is TGTGCCAGCTCGTACGGGACAACGACCGGGGAGCTGTTTTTT.

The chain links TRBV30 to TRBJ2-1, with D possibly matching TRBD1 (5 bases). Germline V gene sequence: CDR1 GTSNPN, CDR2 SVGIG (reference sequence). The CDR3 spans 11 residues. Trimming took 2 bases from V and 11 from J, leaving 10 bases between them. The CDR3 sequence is CAWSPQGKQFF. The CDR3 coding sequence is TGTGCCTGGAGTCCCCAGGGAAAGCAGTTCTTC.

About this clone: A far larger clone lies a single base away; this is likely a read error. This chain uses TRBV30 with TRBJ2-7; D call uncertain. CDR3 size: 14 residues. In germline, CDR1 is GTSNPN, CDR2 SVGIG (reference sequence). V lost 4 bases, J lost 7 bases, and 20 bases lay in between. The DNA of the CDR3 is TGTGCCTGGACGATGATGAGGTTTCAAGGGGAGCAGTACTTC. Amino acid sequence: CAWTMMRFQGEQYF.

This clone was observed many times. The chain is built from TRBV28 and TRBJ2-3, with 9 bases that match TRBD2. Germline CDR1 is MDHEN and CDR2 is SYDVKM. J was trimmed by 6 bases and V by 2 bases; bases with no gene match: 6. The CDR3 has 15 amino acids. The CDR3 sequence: CASSLAGGPGDTQYF. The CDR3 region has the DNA TGTGCCAGCAGTTTAGCGGGAGGGCCCGGGGATACGCAGTATTTT.

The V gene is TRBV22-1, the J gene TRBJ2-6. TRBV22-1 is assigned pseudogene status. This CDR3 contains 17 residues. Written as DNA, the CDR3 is TGTCCTGGGAGGTCCTGTCGCGAACAAAGTCGGGCCAACGTCCTGACTTTC. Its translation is CPGRSCREQSRANVLTF.

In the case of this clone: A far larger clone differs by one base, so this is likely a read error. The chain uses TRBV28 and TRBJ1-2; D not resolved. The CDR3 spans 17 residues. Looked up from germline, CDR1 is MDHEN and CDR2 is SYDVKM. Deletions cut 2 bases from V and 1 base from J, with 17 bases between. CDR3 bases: TGTGCCAGCAGTTTAGCTCGGTCACTTGCTATTAACTATGGCTACACCTTC. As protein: CASSLARSLAINYGYTF.

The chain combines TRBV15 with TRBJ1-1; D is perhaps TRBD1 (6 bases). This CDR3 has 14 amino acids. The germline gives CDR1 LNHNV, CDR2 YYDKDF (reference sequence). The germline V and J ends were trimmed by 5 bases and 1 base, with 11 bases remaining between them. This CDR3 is CATSGTGPNTEAFF. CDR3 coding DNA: TGTGCCACCAGCGGAACAGGGCCGAACACTGAAGCTTTCTTT.

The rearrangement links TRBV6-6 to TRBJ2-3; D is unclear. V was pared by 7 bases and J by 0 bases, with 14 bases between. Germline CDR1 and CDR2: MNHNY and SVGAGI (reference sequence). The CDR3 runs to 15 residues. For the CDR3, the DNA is TGTGCCAGCACCTCACTTGAAACTAGCACAGATACGCAGTATTTT. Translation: CASTSLETSTDTQYF.

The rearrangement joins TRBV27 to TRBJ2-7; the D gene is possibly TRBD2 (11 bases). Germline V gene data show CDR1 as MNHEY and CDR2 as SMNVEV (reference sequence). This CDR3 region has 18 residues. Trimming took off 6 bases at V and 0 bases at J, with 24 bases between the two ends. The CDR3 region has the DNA TGTGCCAGCAGACGTCCGGGACAGGGGACTAGCGGCTCCTACGAGCAGTACTTC. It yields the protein CASRRPGQGTSGSYEQYF.

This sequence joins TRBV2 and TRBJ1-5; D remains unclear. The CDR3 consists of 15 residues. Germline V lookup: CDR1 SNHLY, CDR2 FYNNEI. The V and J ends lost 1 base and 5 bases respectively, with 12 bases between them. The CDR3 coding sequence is TGTGCCAGCAGTGAAGAACGGAGGATAGATCAGCCCCAGCATTTT. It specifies CASSEERRIDQPQHF.

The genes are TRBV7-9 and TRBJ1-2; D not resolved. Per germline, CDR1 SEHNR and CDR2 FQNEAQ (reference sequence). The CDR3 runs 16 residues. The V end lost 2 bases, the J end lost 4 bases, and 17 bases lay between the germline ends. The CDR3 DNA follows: TGTGCCAGCAGCTTACCAGTTCCTGCGCCACTCTATGGCTACACCTTC. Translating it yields CASSLPVPAPLYGYTF.

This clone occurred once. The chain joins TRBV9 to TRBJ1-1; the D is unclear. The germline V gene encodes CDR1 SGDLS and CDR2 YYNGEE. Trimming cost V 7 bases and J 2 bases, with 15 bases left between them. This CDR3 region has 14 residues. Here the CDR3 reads CASGPLRENTEAFF. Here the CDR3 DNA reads TGTGCCAGCGGGCCCCTACGGGAAAACACTGAAGCTTTCTTT.

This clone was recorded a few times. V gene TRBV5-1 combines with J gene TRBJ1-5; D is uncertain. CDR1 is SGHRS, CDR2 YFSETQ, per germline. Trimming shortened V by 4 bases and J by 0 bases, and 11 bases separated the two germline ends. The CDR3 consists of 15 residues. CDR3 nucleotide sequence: TGCGCCAGCAGCATAGGGCCGTATAGCAATCAGCCCCAGCATTTT. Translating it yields CASSIGPYSNQPQHF.

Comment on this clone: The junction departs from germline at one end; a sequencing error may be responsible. CDR3 DNA: TGTGCCTGGAGTGTCGGGCCTTCCCCCTATGGCTACGCCTTC. It is translated as CAWSVGPSPYGYAF. J is TRBJ1-2 and V is TRBV30; D call uncertain. The CDR3 length is 14 residues. Germline V gives CDR1 GTSNPN, CDR2 SVGIG (reference sequence).

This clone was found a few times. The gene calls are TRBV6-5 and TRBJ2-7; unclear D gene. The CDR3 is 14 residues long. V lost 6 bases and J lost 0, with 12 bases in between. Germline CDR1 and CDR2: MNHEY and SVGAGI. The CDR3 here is CASRRLLSSYEQYF. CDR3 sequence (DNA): TGTGCCAGCAGACGACTCCTAAGCTCCTACGAGCAGTACTTC.

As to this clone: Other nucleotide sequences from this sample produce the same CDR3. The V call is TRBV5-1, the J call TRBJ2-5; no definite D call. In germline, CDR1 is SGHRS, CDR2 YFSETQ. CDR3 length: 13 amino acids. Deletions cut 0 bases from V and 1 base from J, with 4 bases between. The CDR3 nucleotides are TGCGCCAGCAGCTTGGATAGCCAAGAGACCCAGTACTTC. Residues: CASSLDSQETQYF.

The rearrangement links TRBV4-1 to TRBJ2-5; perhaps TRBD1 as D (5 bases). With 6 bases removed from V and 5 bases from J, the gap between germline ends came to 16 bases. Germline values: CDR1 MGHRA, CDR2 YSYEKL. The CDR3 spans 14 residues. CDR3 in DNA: TGCGCCAGCAGGTTAGGTAGGGGCGTGGAGACCCAGTACTTC. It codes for CASRLGRGVETQYF.

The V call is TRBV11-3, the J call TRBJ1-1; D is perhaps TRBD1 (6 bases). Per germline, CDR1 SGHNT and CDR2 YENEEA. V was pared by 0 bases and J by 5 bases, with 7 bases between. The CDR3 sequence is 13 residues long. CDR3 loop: CASSLEQGTEAFF. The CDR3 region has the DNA TGTGCCAGCAGCTTAGAACAGGGAACTGAAGCTTTCTTT.

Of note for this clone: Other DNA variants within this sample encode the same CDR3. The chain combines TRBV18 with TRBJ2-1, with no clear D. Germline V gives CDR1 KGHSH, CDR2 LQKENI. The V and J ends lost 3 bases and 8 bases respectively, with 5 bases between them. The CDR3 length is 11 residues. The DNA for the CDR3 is TGTGCCAGCTCACCTGGTCATGAGCAGTTCTTC. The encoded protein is CASSPGHEQFF.